This T cell receptor beta chain was recorded in a study of CD8 T cells in ankylosing spondylitis. Regarding the study as a whole: Earlier authors reported some of these motif variants in reactive arthritis synovial fluid and blood. Several highly homologous variants made up a TCR beta motif, and this motif appeared characteristic of ankylosing spondylitis blood. Relatively rare in peripheral blood, disease-linked clones were also CD8+. Reports say disease-linked clones showed up significantly more in matched ankylosing spondylitis synovial fluid.

The germline gives CDR1 ENHRY, CDR2 SYGVKD. After removal of 3 bases from V and 1 base from J, the junction contained 1 base not matched to a gene. CDR3 length: 15 amino acids. Comments on this clonotype: As yet, its antigen is unknown.

Libraries of TCR beta came from quantitative 5'-RACE with molecular barcodes. TCRdb processed the 5' RACE reads anew with MiXCR; each CDR3 protein has one entry. The sample shows 750,000 to 850,000 distinct CDR3 sequences, 12% of them seen only once. This TCR was sampled from a male donor with ankylosing spondylitis. This chain connects TRBV10-3 to TRBJ2-1; 9 nucleotides agree with TRBD1. The material sequenced was blood, either unsorted or a sorted T cell fraction (not recorded which). The CDR3 coding sequence is TGTGCCATCAGTGACGACAGGGGGTCCTACAATGAGCAGTTCTTC. Protein sequence: CAISDDRGSYNEQFF.